This is a list of T cell receptor beta chains from one sample in a study of early stage breast cancer tumors. The assay was immunoSEQ multiplex PCR, and TCRdb's table has in-frame clones only and misses some. This sample has some 70,000 clones; roughly 84% occur once, and the top ten carry under 3.5%. The material sequenced was blood. The receptors shown here come from a person in their sixties or seventies with breast cancer. The CDR3 runs from the conserved cysteine through the conserved F or W. The D gene is left open where the match is weak. The size entry is marked missing in some rows and otherwise reads once, few, many or a size class.

v_call	d_call	j_call	clone_size	cdr3_nt	cdr3_aa
TRBV27	.	TRBJ1-6	.	TGTGCCAGCAGTCGAGGGACGGTGAGCTCCTATAATTCACCCCTCCACTTT	CASSRGTVSSYNSPLHF
TRBV15	.	TRBJ1-2	.	TGTGCCACCAGCAGAGGAGCCTTCAGGGATGGCTACACCTTC	CATSRGAFRDGYTF
TRBV29-1	.	TRBJ1-2	many	TGCAGCGTTGAAGTGTCCGTTGGTGGCTACACCTTC	CSVEVSVGGYTF
TRBV10-3	.	TRBJ2-5	once	TGTGCCATCAGTGAGTCGCAAGAGGGGGAGACCCAGTACTTC	CAISESQEGETQYF
TRBV2	TRBD1	TRBJ1-3	.	TGTGCCAGCACCTTTAGTGACAGGGTGGGAAACACCATATATTTT	CASTFSDRVGNTIYF
TRBV28	.	TRBJ1-2	.	TGTGCCAGCAGTTTAGGGGGGGCGGGTTTCTATGGCTACACCTTC	CASSLGGAGFYGYTF
TRBV7-2	TRBD2	TRBJ2-7	.	TGTGCCAGCAGCCAACGGGGAGGGAGGTTTAACGAGCAGTACTTC	CASSQRGGRFNEQYF
TRBV28	.	TRBJ2-1	.	TGTGCCAGCATTTCTCCGGGACCTCGATACACCGGGTTCTTC	CASISPGPRYTGFF
TRBV5-8	.	TRBJ2-3	.	TGTGCCAGCAGCTTGAGACTTTTAACAGATACGCAGTATTTT	CASSLRLLTDTQYF
TRBV4-1	.	TRBJ1-3	.	TGCGCCAGCAGCCAAGATATGTTGACGGGAAACACCATATATTTT	CASSQDMLTGNTIYF
TRBV10-3	TRBD2	TRBJ2-3	.	TGTGCCATCACCGCGGGACTAGCGGGGGACACAGATACGCAGTATTTT	CAITAGLAGDTDTQYF
TRBV4-1	.	TRBJ2-5	.	TGCGCCAGCAGCCAATTTAACGGCCAAGAGACCCAGTACTTC	CASSQFNGQETQYF
TRBV28	.	TRBJ1-1	.	TGTGCCAGCAGTCCCCGCGGGAGCCCAGGAGGAACTGAAGCTTTCTTT	CASSPRGSPGGTEAFF
TRBV28	.	TRBJ1-4	few	TGTGCCAGCAGTCTCCCATCTGGAGGCGGTGAAAAACTGTTTTTT	CASSLPSGGGEKLFF
TRBV6-1	TRBD1	TRBJ1-2	.	TGTGCCAGCAGTGAAACGGGACAGTCTTTCTATGGCTACACCTTC	CASSETGQSFYGYTF
TRBV7-3	TRBD2	TRBJ2-3	once	TGTGCCAGCGCCCTAGGGGCGGGGGGCACAGATACGCAGTATTTT	CASALGAGGTDTQYF
TRBV5-6	TRBD2	TRBJ2-2	.	TGTGCCAGCAGCTTGGCCCTACTAGCGGGAGGGCGGGTCACCGGGGAGCTGTTTTTT	CASSLALLAGGRVTGELFF
TRBV18	.	TRBJ2-7	.	TGTGCCAGCTCACCCGGGACGGAAACCTACGAGCAGTACTTC	CASSPGTETYEQYF
TRBV19	.	TRBJ1-3	.	TGTGCCAGTAGTATCATAGGGAACTCTGGAAACACCATATATTTT	CASSIIGNSGNTIYF
TRBV5-6	.	TRBJ1-1	.	TGTGCCAGCAGCTTGGACTGGAGTCGGACCACTGAAGCTTTCTTT	CASSLDWSRTTEAFF
TRBV5-1	.	TRBJ2-3	.	TGCGCCAGCAGCTTGGATCCAGGGACCACAGATACGCAGTATTTT	CASSLDPGTTDTQYF
TRBV7-8	.	TRBJ2-7	.	TGTGCCAGCAGCTTAGAGGGGTACTATTCCGAGCAGTACTTC	CASSLEGYYSEQYF
TRBV5-4	TRBD1	TRBJ2-3	.	TGTGCCAGCAGCGGGGGACAGGCGCTCACAGATACGCAGTATTTT	CASSGGQALTDTQYF
TRBV10-3	.	TRBJ1-5	.	TGTGCCATCTCACAGGACTTGGGCAATCAGCCCCAGCATTTT	CAISQDLGNQPQHF
TRBV19	.	TRBJ2-1	.	TGTGCCAGTAGTACCCCCCTTGAGCAGTTCTTC	CASSTPLEQFF
TRBV4-3	.	TRBJ1-6	.	TGCGCCAGCAGCCAATTCTTAACAGGGTCGGTTTCACCCCTCCACTTT	CASSQFLTGSVSPLHF
TRBV7-3	.	TRBJ1-2	.	TGTGCCAGCAGCTTACATGGCTACACCTTC	CASSLHGYTF
TRBV19	TRBD2	TRBJ2-7	few	TGTGCCAGTAGTATAGGGGGCGTCGGAGCGGGAACCTACGAGCAGTACTTC	CASSIGGVGAGTYEQYF
TRBV7-2	.	TRBJ1-5	.	TGTGCCAGCAGCCCTTCCGCCGGTCAGCCCCAGCATTTT	CASSPSAGQPQHF
TRBV9	.	TRBJ1-6	few	TGTGCCAGCAGCGTATCTGTGGTTTCACCCCTCCACTTT	CASSVSVVSPLHF
TRBV11-3	.	TRBJ2-7	.	TGTGCCAGCAGCCCTACCCTCGAATCCGAGCAGTACTTC	CASSPTLESEQYF
TRBV20-1	.	TRBJ2-5	.	TGCAGTACACTAGTTGCGGAGACCCAGTACTTC	CSTLVAETQYF
TRBV27	TRBD1	TRBJ1-2	.	TGTGCCAGCAGTTCCTGGACAGGCTCCGGCTCGGGCTATGGCTACACCTTC	CASSSWTGSGSGYGYTF
TRBV5-1	TRBD1	TRBJ2-6	.	TGCGCCAGCAGTTCGGACAGGGGGACACCTCGGTTGAACGTCCTGACTTTC	CASSSDRGTPRLNVLTF
TRBV5-1	.	TRBJ1-5	once	TGCGCCAGCAGCTTAAACCCCGGGGCCAGCAATCAGCCCCAGCATTTT	CASSLNPGASNQPQHF
TRBV11-3	.	TRBJ2-3	.	TGTGCCAGCAGTAAGGGACTTATTCCCACAGATACGCAGTATTTT	CASSKGLIPTDTQYF
TRBV19	.	TRBJ1-1	.	TGTGCCAGTAGTATAGCTAACGGGGGACGGAGGAACACTGAAGCTTTCTTT	CASSIANGGRRNTEAFF
TRBV9	TRBD1	TRBJ2-3	once	TGTGCCAGCAGCGTAGTGGGGACAGACTACACAGATACGCAGTATTTT	CASSVVGTDYTDTQYF
TRBV30	TRBD2	TRBJ2-1	.	TGTGCCTGGAGTGCAGGGACTAGCGGTAACAATGAGCAGTTCTTC	CAWSAGTSGNNEQFF
TRBV7-8	TRBD1	TRBJ2-1	.	TGTGCCAGCAGCTTAGCGGGACAGGCCTACAATGAGCAGTTCTTC	CASSLAGQAYNEQFF
TRBV15	.	TRBJ2-2	.	TGTGCCACCAGCAGAGTGACCGGGGAGCTGTTTTTT	CATSRVTGELFF
TRBV7-6	.	TRBJ2-7	few	TGTGCCAGCACCGGGGGGCAGGGGGAGCAGTACTTC	CASTGGQGEQYF
TRBV19	TRBD1	TRBJ2-5	.	TGTGCCAGTACGAGGGGGACAGGGACGGTGGAGACCCAGTACTTC	CASTRGTGTVETQYF
TRBV15	.	TRBJ1-4	.	TGTGCCACCAGCAGAGAGGCAGGGGAAGACTCGGAAAAACTGTTTTTT	CATSREAGEDSEKLFF
TRBV11-2	.	TRBJ2-7	few	TGTGCCAGCAGCCAGGGGACACCAAGGGACGAGCAGTACTTC	CASSQGTPRDEQYF
TRBV18	TRBD1	TRBJ1-1	.	TGTGCCAGCTCAATGACAGGGGTTCGGAACACTGAAGCTTTCTTT	CASSMTGVRNTEAFF
TRBV27	TRBD1	TRBJ2-5	.	TGTGCCAGCTCGGGACAGGGAGATGAGACCCAGTACTTC	CASSGQGDETQYF
TRBV25-1	.	TRBJ2-5	.	TGTGCCAGCAGTGCGATAGGGGGGGAGACCCAGTACTTC	CASSAIGGETQYF
TRBV6-1	.	TRBJ1-1	.	TGTGCCAGCAGTGAAAGGGGTGAAGCTTTCTTT	CASSERGEAFF
TRBV7-6	TRBD1	TRBJ2-6	.	TGTGCCAGCAGCGTGTGGGGGACAGGGTCGAGTGGATCTGGGGCCAACGTCCTGACTTTC	CASSVWGTGSSGSGANVLTF
TRBV5-1	TRBD2	TRBJ2-7	.	TGCGCCAGCAGCTTGGAAAGCGGGGGTCGATACGAGCAGTACTTC	CASSLESGGRYEQYF
TRBV7-2	.	TRBJ2-3	.	TGTGCCAGCAGCCCGGGAAACGTGGCTAGCACAGATACGCAGTATTTT	CASSPGNVASTDTQYF
TRBV7-2	TRBD1	TRBJ1-2	.	TGTGCCAGCAGCTCGGACAGGGCTTGGGACTATGGCTACACCTTC	CASSSDRAWDYGYTF
TRBV7-8	.	TRBJ1-2	.	TGTGCCAGCAGCACACAGGACTATGGCTACACCTTC	CASSTQDYGYTF
TRBV18	.	TRBJ1-1	.	TGTGCCAGCTCAACGGACAGGAACACTGAAGCTTTCTTT	CASSTDRNTEAFF
TRBV5-1	TRBD1	TRBJ2-1	once	TGCGCCAGCAGCTTGGGGCCCGACAGGGGCAATGAGCAGTTCTTC	CASSLGPDRGNEQFF
TRBV10-3	.	TRBJ2-7	.	TGTGCCATCAGTGCGACAGGAGGGTACGAGCAGTACTTC	CAISATGGYEQYF
TRBV5-1	.	TRBJ2-7	once	TGCGCCAGCAGCCTGGGAGTGGACAACGAGCAGTACTTC	CASSLGVDNEQYF